This T cell receptor (beta chain) was sequenced during a study of Graves' ophthalmopathy and Graves' hyperthyroidism. The authors amplified TCR beta CDR3 regions, and they did so from RNA transcripts for repertoire sequencing. HTBI primers were used in a first-round RT-PCR, which preceded a second-round multiplex PCR. TCRdb reanalysed the multiplex PCR reads using MiXCR and keeps one entry per CDR3 protein. The sample has some 250,000 distinct CDR3 sequences; around 45% are singletons. This clonotype showed up just once. A junction end diverges from the germline sequence, so it may reflect a read error. The source of this sequence is an adult man with Graves' ophthalmopathy. Source material: peripheral blood.

DNA for the CDR3: TGCAGTGCTAGAGATCAGGGACAGGCGCGTTTC. This sequence encodes CSARDQGQARF. The gene calls are TRBV20-1 and TRBJ2-7, with 8 bases fitting TRBD1. Per the germline V gene, CDR1 is DFQATT and CDR2 is SNEGSKA (reference sequence). The CDR3 has 11 residues.